This T cell receptor (beta chain) was sequenced in a study of OX40 agonist ivuxolimab in advanced cancers. Study information: The drug used for patients, ivuxolimab, was an agonistic anti-OX40 (CD134) antibody.

Note on this clone: Its antigen is unknown.

Repertoires were generated with immunoSEQ multiplex PCR, while TCRdb's copy carries only in-frame clones and drops some. Among tens of thousands of clones listed, roughly 87% were seen once. Trimming took 6 bases from V and 4 from J; bases not matched to a gene: 6. The CDR3 contains 13 residues. Per the germline V gene, CDR1 is LNHDA and CDR2 is SQIVND (reference sequence). Whole-study results and caveats: Low levels of normalized T-cell clonal expansion also appeared in some nonresponders.

The source is an adult with an advanced solid tumor such as melanoma, head and neck, liver or kidney cancer. The sample consisted of CD4+ or CD8+ T cells sorted from blood, taken in a trial of the OX40 agonist ivuxolimab. The chain joins TRBV19 to TRBJ2-7, with 7 bases fitting TRBD2. The DNA for the CDR3 is TGTGCCAGTAGAGCGGCGGGGGAATACGAGCAGTACTTC. It specifies CASRAAGEYEQYF. The complete variable domain, with remaining parts taken from reference TRBV19 and TRBJ2-7, reads DGGITQSPKYLFRKEGQNVTLSCEQNLNHDAMYWYRQDPGQGLRLIYYSQIVNDFQKGDIAEGYSVSREKKESFPLTVTSAQKNPTAFYLCASRAAGEYEQYFGPGTRLTVT.